The following is a T cell receptor (beta chain) sequence with its context. Its antigen is not yet known. Nothing much larger sits one base from this clone, and base qualities are not available. The sample belongs to a study of control samples from healthy donors and cancer patients (dated by TCRdb to between 2020 and 2021). The receptor library was made with the immunoSEQ multiplex PCR assay. What TCRdb holds here is the immuneACCESS table cut down to in-frame rearrangements. Part of the clones is not present; checked against another copy, under half of the missing clones reflect an unresolved V gene, and the others are unexplained. This sample holds roughly 150,000 clones; around 88% were observed only once. The ten most abundant clones make up 1.5% to 2% of the sample. The germline V gene yields KGHDR for CDR1 and SFDVKD for CDR2. The CDR3 holds 16 amino acids from the cysteine to the phenylalanine. Of the read, only the CDR3 DNA is kept; its 48 bases are in frame from base 1. After removal of 4 bases from V and 0 bases from J, the junction retains 3 bases not matched to a gene.

The rearrangement joined TRBV24-1 to TRBJ2-2, and 8 junctional nucleotides match TRBD1. The clonotype originates from a man between 18 and 35 years old in good health. Sequencing input: blood. The DNA sequence is given as TGTGCCACCAGTGACTGGGGACAGGCGAACACCGGGGAGCTGTTTTTT. It is translated as CATSDWGQANTGELFF.